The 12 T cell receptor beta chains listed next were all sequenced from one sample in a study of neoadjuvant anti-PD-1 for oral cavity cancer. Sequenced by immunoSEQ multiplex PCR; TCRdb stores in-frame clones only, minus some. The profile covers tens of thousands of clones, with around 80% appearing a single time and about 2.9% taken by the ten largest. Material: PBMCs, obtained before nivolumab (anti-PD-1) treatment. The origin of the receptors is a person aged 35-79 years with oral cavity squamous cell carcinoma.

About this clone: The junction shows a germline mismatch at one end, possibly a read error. In DNA, the CDR3 is TGTGCCAGCAGTCCGGGACTAGCGGGAGGGCCGAAGACCGGGGAGCTGTTTTTT. This sequence encodes CASSPGLAGGPKTGELFF. The chain uses TRBV11-3 and TRBJ2-2; 16 nucleotides match TRBD2. Germline V gives CDR1 SGHNT, CDR2 YENEEA. The CDR3 consists of 18 residues.

The CDR3 loop is CASSLQRASGEQYF. In DNA, the CDR3 is TGTGCCAGCAGCTTACAGAGGGCTTCAGGCGAGCAGTACTTC. This chain connects TRBV11-2 to TRBJ2-7; perhaps TRBD2 as D (5 bases). Trimming shortened V by 2 bases and J by 6 bases, and 14 bases separated the two germline ends. The CDR3 sequence is 14 residues long. CDR1 SGHAT and CDR2 FQNNGV come from the germline V gene.

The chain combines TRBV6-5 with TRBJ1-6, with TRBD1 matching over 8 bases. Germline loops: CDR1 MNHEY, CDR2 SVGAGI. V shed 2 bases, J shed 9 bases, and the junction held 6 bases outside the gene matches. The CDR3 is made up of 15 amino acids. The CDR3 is CASSYARGLGSPLHF. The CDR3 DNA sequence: TGTGCCAGCAGTTACGCCAGGGGGCTAGGTTCACCCCTCCACTTT.

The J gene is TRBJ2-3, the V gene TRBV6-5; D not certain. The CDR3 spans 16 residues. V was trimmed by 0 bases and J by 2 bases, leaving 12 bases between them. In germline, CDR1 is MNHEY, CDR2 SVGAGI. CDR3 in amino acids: CASSYSRGLPTDTQYF. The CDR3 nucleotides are TGTGCCAGCAGTTACTCGAGAGGCCTTCCCACAGATACGCAGTATTTT.

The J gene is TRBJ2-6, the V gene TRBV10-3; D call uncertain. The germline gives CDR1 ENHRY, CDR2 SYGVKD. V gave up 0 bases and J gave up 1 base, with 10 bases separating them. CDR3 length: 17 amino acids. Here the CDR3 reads CAISESGRGSGANVLTF. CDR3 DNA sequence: TGTGCCATCAGTGAGTCAGGCCGAGGATCTGGGGCCAACGTCCTGACTTTC.

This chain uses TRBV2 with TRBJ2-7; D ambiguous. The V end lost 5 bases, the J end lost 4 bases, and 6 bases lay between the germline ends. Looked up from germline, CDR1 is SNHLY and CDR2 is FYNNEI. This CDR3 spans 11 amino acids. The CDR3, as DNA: TGTGCCAGCAGTCTGTTGTACGAGCAGTACTTC. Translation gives CASSLLYEQYF.

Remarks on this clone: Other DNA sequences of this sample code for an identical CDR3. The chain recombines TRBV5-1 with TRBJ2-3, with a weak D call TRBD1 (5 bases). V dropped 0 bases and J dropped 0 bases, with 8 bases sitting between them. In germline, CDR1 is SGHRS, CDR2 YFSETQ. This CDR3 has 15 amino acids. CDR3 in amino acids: CASSLDRTSTDTQYF. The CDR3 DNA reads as TGCGCCAGCAGCTTGGACAGGACAAGCACAGATACGCAGTATTTT.

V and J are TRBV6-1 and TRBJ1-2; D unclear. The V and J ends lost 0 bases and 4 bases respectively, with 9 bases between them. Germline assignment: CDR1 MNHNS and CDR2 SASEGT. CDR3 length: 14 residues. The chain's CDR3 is CASSEAGPSYGYTF. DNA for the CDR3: TGTGCCAGCAGTGAAGCAGGACCGAGCTATGGCTACACCTTC.

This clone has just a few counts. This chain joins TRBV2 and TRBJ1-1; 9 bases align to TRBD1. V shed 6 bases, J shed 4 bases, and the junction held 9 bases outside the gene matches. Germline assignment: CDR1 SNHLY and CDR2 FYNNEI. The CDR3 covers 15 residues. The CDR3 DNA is TGTGCCAGCAGCGGGACCGGGACAGGGTCCACTGAAGCTTTCTTT. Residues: CASSGTGTGSTEAFF.

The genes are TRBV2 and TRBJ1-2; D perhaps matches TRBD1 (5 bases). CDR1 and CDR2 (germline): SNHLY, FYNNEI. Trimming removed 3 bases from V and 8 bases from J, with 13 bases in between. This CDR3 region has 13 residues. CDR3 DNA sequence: TGTGCCAGCAGTGACCCAGGGAGGGAGGGCTACACCTTC. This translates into CASSDPGREGYTF.

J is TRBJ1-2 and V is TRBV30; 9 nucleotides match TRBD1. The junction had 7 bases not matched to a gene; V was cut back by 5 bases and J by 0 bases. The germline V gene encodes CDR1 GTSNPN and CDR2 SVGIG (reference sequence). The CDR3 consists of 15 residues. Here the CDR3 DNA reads TGTGCCTGGGAGGGACAGGGCATAGCTAACTATGGCTACACCTTC. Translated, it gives CAWEGQGIANYGYTF.

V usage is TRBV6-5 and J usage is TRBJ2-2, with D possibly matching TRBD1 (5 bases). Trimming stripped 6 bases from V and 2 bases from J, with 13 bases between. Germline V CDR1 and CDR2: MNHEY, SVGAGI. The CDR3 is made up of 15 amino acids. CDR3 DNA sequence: TGTGCCAGCAGGCGCCGGCAGGGCAACACCGGGGAGCTGTTTTTT. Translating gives CASRRRQGNTGELFF.